This T cell receptor beta chain originates from a study of molecular identifiers for immune sequencing clone quantification. Study in general: In replicates, RNA from around 20,000 or 100,000 naive CD8 cells was divided five ways and four parts were sequenced.

This clonotype was detected many times. Its antigen is unknown. TCRdb fed the PCR reads into MiXCR, producing one record per CDR3 protein. This sample has about 54,000 distinct CDR3 sequences, with 25% found just once. Study results and caveats: Effector cells had over 98% of their molecules in clones above 20 RNA copies, while naive cells had under 1%.

The germline gives CDR1 SGHNT, CDR2 YYREEE (reference sequence). Trimming cost V 4 bases and J 6 bases, with 16 bases left between them. This CDR3 has 15 residues. Material: naive CD8+ T cells from blood, with Jurkat cell RNA spiked in. The subset: FACS-sorted CD8+CD4-CCR7+CD45RA+ naive T cells. The clonotype was recovered from a human donor in good health. Some libraries in this study had Jurkat cell RNA spiked in. This chain uses TRBV5-4 with TRBJ1-4; D is unclear. The CDR3 DNA reads TGTGCCAGCAGCCTCTGGGGAGGAGCGGATGAAAAACTGTTTTTT. This translates into CASSLWGGADEKLFF.